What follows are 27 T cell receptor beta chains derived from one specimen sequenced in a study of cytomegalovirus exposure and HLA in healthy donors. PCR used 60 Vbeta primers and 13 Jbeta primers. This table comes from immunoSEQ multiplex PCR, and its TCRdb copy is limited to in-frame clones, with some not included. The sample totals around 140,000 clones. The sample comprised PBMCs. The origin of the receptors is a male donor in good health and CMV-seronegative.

The CDR3 DNA is TGTGCCAGCAGTTTAGTTGAGTTCGGGTATGGGGCAACAGATACGCAGTATTTT. This encodes CASSLVEFGYGATDTQYF. The chain links TRBV27 to TRBJ2-3; D possibly corresponds to TRBD1 (5 bases). Trimming shortened V by 2 bases and J by 3 bases, and 21 bases separated the two germline ends. The CDR3 consists of 18 residues. Germline CDR1 and CDR2: MNHEY and SMNVEV (reference sequence).

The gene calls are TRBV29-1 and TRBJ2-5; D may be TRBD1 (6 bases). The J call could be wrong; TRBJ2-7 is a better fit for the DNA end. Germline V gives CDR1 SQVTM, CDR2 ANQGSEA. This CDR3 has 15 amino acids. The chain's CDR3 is CSDPSDRRKTYEQYF. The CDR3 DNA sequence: TGCAGCGACCCCTCCGACAGGAGAAAAACCTACGAGCAGTACTTC.

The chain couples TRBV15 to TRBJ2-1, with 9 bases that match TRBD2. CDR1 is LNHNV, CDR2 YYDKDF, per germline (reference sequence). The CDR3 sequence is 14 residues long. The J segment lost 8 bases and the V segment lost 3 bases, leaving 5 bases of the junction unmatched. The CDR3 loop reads CATSSSGRSDEQFF. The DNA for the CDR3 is TGTGCCACCAGCAGTAGCGGGAGAAGTGATGAGCAGTTCTTC. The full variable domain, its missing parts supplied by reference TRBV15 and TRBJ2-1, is DAMVIQNPRYQVTQFGKPVTLSCSQTLNHNVMYWYQQKSSQAPKLLFHYYDKDFNNEADTPDNFQSRRPNTSFCFLDIRSPGLGDTAMYLCATSSSGRSDEQFFGPGTRLTVL.

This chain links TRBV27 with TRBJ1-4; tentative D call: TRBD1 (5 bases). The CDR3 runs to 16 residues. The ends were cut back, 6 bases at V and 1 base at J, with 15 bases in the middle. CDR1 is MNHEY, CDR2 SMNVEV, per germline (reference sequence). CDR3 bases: TGTGCCAGCAGCCGTCGCTGGGGGGGAACTAATGAAAAACTGTTTTTT. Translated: CASSRRWGGTNEKLFF.

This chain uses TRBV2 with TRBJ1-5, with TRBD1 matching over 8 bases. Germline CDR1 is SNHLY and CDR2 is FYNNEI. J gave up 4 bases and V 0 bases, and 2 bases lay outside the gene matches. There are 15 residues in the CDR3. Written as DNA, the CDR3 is TGTGCCAGCAGTGAAGCCCGGACAGGGAATCAGCCCCAGCATTTT. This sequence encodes CASSEARTGNQPQHF. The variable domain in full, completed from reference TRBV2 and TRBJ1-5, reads EPEVTQTPSHQVTQMGQEVILRCVPISNHLYFYWYRQILGQKVEFLVSFYNNEISEKSEIFDDQFSVERPDGSNFTLKIRSTKLEDSAMYFCASSEARTGNQPQHFGDGTRLSIL.

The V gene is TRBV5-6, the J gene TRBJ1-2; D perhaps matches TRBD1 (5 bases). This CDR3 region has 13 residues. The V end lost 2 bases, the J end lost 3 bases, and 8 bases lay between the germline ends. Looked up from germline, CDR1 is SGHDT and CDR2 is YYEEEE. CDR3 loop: CASSFGGDYGYTF. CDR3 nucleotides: TGTGCCAGCAGCTTCGGGGGTGACTATGGCTACACCTTC.

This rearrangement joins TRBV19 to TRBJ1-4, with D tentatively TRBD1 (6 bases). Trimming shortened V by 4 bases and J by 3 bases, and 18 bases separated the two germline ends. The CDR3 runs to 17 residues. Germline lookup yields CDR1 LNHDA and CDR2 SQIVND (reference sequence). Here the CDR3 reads CASSNKLRQASNEKLFF. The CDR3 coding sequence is TGTGCCAGTAGTAACAAGCTTCGACAGGCCTCTAATGAAAAACTGTTTTTT. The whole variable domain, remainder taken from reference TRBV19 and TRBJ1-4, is DGGITQSPKYLFRKEGQNVTLSCEQNLNHDAMYWYRQDPGQGLRLIYYSQIVNDFQKGDIAEGYSVSREKKESFPLTVTSAQKNPTAFYLCASSNKLRQASNEKLFFGSGTQLSVL.

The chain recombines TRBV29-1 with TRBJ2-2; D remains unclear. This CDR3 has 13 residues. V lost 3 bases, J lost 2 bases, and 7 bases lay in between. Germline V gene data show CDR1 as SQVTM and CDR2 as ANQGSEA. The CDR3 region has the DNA TGCAGCGTTGATCAGGATAACACCGGGGAGCTGTTTTTT. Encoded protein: CSVDQDNTGELFF.

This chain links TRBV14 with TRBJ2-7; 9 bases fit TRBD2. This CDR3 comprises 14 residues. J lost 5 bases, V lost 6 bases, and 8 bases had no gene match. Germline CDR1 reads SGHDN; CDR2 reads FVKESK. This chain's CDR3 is CASRLAGGPDEQYF. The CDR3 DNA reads TGTGCCAGCAGGCTGGCGGGAGGGCCGGACGAGCAGTACTTC.

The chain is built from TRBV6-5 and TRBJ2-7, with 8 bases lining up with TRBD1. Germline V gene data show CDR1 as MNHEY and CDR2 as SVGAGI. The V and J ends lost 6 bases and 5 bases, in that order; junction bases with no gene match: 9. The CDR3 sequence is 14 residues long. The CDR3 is CASSGPGQVDEQYF. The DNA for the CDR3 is TGTGCCAGCAGCGGACCGGGACAGGTTGACGAGCAGTACTTC.

The DNA for the CDR3 is TGTGCCAGCAGCTTAGGGGACACCGAGCAGTACTTC. This codes for CASSLGDTEQYF. The chain joins TRBV11-3 to TRBJ2-7; weak D call: TRBD1 (6 bases). V gave up 1 base and J gave up 6 bases, with 7 bases separating them. CDR3 length: 12 residues. Germline V CDR1 and CDR2: SGHNT, YENEEA.

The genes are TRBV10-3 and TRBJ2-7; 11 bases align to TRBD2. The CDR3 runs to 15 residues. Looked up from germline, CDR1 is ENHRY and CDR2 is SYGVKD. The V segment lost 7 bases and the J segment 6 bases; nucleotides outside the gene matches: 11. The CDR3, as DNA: TGTGCCATCACCCCGACTAGCGGGACTCGGGTCGAGCAGTACTTC. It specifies CAITPTSGTRVEQYF.

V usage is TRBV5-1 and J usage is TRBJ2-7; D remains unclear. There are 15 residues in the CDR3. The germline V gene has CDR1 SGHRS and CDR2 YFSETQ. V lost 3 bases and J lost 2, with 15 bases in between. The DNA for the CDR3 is TGCGCCAGCAGCTCTGACACATTCCCCACCTACGAGCAGTACTTC. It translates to CASSSDTFPTYEQYF.

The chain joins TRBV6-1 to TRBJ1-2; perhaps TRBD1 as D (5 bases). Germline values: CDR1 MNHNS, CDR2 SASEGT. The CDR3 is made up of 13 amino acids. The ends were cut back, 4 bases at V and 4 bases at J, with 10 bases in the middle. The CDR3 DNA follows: TGTGCCAGCAGTGCATTACAGGTCTATGGCTACACCTTC. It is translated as CASSALQVYGYTF.

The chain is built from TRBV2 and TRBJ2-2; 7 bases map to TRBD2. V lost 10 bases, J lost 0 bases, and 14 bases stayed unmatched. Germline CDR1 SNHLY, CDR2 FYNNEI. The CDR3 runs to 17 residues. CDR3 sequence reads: CATVRDRLASNTGELFF. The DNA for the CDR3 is TGTGCCACCGTTAGGGACCGACTAGCCTCGAACACCGGGGAGCTGTTTTTT.

The CDR3 DNA is TGTGCCAGCAGCACGAACAGGGGTAATCAGCCCCAGCATTTT. Translating gives CASSTNRGNQPQHF. The J gene is TRBJ1-5, the V gene TRBV28, with 7 bases fitting TRBD1. Trimming took 6 bases from V and 4 from J; bases not matched to a gene: 6. The CDR3 has 14 amino acids. Germline V lookup: CDR1 MDHEN, CDR2 SYDVKM.

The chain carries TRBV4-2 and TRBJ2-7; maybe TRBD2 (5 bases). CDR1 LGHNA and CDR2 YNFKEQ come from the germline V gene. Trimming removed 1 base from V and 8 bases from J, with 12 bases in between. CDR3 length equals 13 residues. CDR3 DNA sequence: TGTGCCAGCAGCCAAGGACTTAGCGTTAAGCAGTACTTC. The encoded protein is CASSQGLSVKQYF.

CDR3 loop: CASSLPTSGHYEQYF. CDR3 in DNA: TGCGCCAGCAGCTTACCGACTAGCGGGCACTACGAGCAGTACTTC. The rearrangement uses TRBV5-1 and TRBJ2-7, with 10 bases identical to TRBD2. Germline-derived CDR1 and CDR2 are SGHRS and YFSETQ. The CDR3 totals 15 residues. Germline trimming cut 2 bases from V and 3 bases from J; bases unmatched to any gene: 5.

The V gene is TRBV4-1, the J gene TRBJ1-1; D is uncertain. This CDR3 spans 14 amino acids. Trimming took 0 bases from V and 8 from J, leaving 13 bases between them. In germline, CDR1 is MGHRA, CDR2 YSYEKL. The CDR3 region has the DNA TGCGCCAGCAGCCAAGATCGAGGGCCTGGGGAAGCTTTCTTT. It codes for CASSQDRGPGEAFF.

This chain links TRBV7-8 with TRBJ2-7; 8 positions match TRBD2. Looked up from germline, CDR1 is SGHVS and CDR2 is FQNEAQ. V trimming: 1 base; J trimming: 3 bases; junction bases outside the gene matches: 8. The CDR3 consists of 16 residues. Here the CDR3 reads CASSLVSSGVYYEQYF. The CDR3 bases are TGTGCCAGCAGCTTAGTGAGTAGCGGGGTCTACTACGAGCAGTACTTC. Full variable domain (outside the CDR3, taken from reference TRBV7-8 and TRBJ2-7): GAGVSQSPRYKVAKRGQDVALRCDPISGHVSLFWYQQALGQGPEFLTYFQNEAQLDKSGLPSDRFFAERPEGSVSTLKIQRTQQEDSAVYLCASSLVSSGVYYEQYFGPGTRLTVT.

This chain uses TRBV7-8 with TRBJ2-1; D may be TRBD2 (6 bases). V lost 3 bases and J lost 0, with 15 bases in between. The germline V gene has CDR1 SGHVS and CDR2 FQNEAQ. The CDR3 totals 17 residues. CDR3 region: CASSLYGGVPSYNEQFF. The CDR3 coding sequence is TGTGCCAGCAGCTTGTACGGCGGGGTACCCTCCTACAATGAGCAGTTCTTC. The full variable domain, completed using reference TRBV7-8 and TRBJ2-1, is GAGVSQSPRYKVAKRGQDVALRCDPISGHVSLFWYQQALGQGPEFLTYFQNEAQLDKSGLPSDRFFAERPEGSVSTLKIQRTQQEDSAVYLCASSLYGGVPSYNEQFFGPGTRLTVL.

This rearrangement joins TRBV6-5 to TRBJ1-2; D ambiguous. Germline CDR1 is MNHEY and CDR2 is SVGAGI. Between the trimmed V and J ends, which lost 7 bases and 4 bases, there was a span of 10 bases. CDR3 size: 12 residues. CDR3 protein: CASTERGYGYTF. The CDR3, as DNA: TGTGCCAGCACGGAGCGGGGCTATGGCTACACCTTC.

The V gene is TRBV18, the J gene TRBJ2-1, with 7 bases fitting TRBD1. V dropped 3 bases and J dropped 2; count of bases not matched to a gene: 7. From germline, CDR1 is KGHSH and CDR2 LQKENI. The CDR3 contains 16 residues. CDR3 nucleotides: TGTGCCAGCTCACCGCCGGACAGGCTTCCCTACAATGAGCAGTTCTTC. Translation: CASSPPDRLPYNEQFF.

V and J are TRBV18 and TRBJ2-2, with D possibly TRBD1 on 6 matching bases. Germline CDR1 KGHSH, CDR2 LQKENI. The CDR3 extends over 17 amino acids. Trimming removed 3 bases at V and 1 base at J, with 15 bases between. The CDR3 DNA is TGTGCCAGCTCACCCTTAGGACAGCTCAGGAACACCGGGGAGCTGTTTTTT. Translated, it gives CASSPLGQLRNTGELFF. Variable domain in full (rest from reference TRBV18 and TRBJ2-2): NAGVMQNPRHLVRRRGQEARLRCSPMKGHSHVYWYRQLPEEGLKFMVYLQKENIIDESGMPKERFSAEFPKEGPSILRIQQVVRGDSAAYFCASSPLGQLRNTGELFFGEGSRLTVL.

CDR3 sequence (DNA): TGTGCCAGCAGCGGCGAGAGGGGGCATGCGTCCTATAATTCACCCCTCCACTTT. Its protein is CASSGERGHASYNSPLHF. The rearrangement links TRBV5-6 to TRBJ1-6; 7 bases fit TRBD1. Germline-derived CDR1 and CDR2 are SGHDT and YYEEEE. CDR3 length equals 18 residues. J gave up 1 base and V 4 bases, and 11 bases lay outside the gene matches.

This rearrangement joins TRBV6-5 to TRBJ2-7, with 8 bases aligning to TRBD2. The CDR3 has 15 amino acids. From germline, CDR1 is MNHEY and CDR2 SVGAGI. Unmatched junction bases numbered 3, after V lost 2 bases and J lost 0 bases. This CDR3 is CASSYGAGGSYEQYF. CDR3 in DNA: TGTGCCAGCAGTTACGGCGCGGGAGGCTCCTACGAGCAGTACTTC.

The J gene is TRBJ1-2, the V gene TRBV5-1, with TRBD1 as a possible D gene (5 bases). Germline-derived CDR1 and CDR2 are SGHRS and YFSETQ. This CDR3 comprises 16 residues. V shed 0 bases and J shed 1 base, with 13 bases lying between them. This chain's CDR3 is CASSLAPGRFNYGYTF. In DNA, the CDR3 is TGCGCCAGCAGCTTGGCCCCAGGGAGGTTTAACTATGGCTACACCTTC.